The sequence of this T cell receptor (beta chain) was determined in a study of T-cell reconstitution after alpha-beta-depleted transplantation in children. This clonotype was picked up many times. Germline V gene sequence: CDR1 SGDLS, CDR2 YYNGEE. The CDR3 runs to 17 residues. J lost 4 bases, V lost 2 bases, and 6 bases had no gene match. Using unique molecular identifiers, the investigators prepared the TCRbeta library. MiXCR, run by TCRdb on the PCR reads, gives a single entry per CDR3 protein. The data hold around 250,000 distinct CDR3 sequences, with roughly 8.2% observed a single time. V and J are TRBV9 and TRBJ2-7; 16 bases are a match to TRBD2. Sequences were derived from PBMCs, mostly from graft donor cells, sampled 180 days after TCRalphabeta/CD19-depleted stem cell transplant. The clonotype originates from a male patient between 5 and 17 years old who had a stem cell transplant for acute lymphoblastic leukemia, so the T cells may come from the graft donor. CDR3 sequence reads: CASSVTGTSGRGYEQYF. CDR3 DNA sequence: TGTGCCAGCAGCGTGACCGGGACTAGCGGGAGGGGATACGAGCAGTACTTC.